This passage covers 15 T cell receptor beta chains from one sample sequenced in a study of tumor and adjacent non-tumor tissue in lung cancer. RNA was extracted from bulk tissue without any cell sorting. More than 3 cm separated this lung sample from the edge of the tumor. The library came from three nested PCR rounds adapted from ARM-PCR protocols. TCRdb re-analysed the multiplex PCR reads in MiXCR, keeping a single row per CDR3 protein. The data hold about 60,000 distinct CDR3 sequences, with about 56% observed a single time. Sequenced sample: distant non-tumor lung tissue. These receptors were taken from a man between 70 and 80 years old with non-small cell lung cancer.

As to this clonotype: No conserved phenylalanine or tryptophan ends this CDR3, so it is likely a read error. The chain couples TRBV11-2 to TRBJ2-5; D is perhaps TRBD2 (7 bases). CDR1 and CDR2 from the germline V gene are SGHAT and FQNNGV. The CDR3 contains 17 residues. The CDR3 nucleotides are TGTGCCAGCAACTTAGGTCCCCTGGGGGGGCTTCAAGAGACCCAGTACTTA. Translation: CASNLGPLGGLQETQYL.

This clonotype has a count of ten or more. The chain combines TRBV20-1 with TRBJ2-7; D is unclear. Germline V gene data show CDR1 as DFQATT and CDR2 as SNEGSKA (reference sequence). Trimming removed 5 bases from V and 0 bases from J, with 11 bases in between. The CDR3 is made up of 13 amino acids. The CDR3 loop reads CSAVTPTSYEQYF. The CDR3 nucleotides are TGCAGTGCTGTGACTCCTACCTCCTACGAGCAGTACTTC.

Regarding this clonotype: Germline and junction disagree at one end, which may indicate a read error. This chain joins TRBV6-2 or TRBV6-3 and TRBJ2-5; 12 nucleotides agree with TRBD2. Germline V CDR1 and CDR2: MNHEY, SVGEGT. This CDR3 comprises 18 residues. The CDR3: CDSSYPGLAGSDKETQYF. The DNA of the CDR3 is TGTGACAGCAGTTATCCGGGACTAGCGGGTTCCGATAAAGAGACCCAGTACTTC.

This clonotype was seen ten or more times. V is TRBV29-1 and J is TRBJ2-1; D is undetermined. The CDR3 runs to 16 residues. Trimming cost V 0 bases and J 2 bases, with 14 bases left between them. Germline values: CDR1 SQVTM, CDR2 ANQGSEA. The CDR3 reads CSVEDDSRKTYNEQFF. Written as DNA, the CDR3 is TGCAGCGTTGAAGATGATTCGAGAAAAACCTACAATGAGCAGTTCTTC.

This clonotype was recorded many times. The J gene is TRBJ2-7, the V gene TRBV5-6; D could derive from TRBD1 or TRBD2 (5 bases each). The V gene lost 4 bases and the J gene lost 0 bases, with 11 bases spanning the gap. CDR3 size: 14 residues. Germline lookup yields CDR1 SGHDT and CDR2 YYEEEE. The CDR3 region is CASSLRGFSYEQYF. The CDR3 nucleotides are TGTGCCAGCAGCCTGAGGGGATTCTCCTACGAGCAGTACTTC.

Concerning this clonotype: Likely a read error: the CDR3 ends without its conserved phenylalanine or tryptophan. V usage is TRBV11-3 and J usage is TRBJ1-1; D not resolved. This CDR3 has 13 amino acids. Per germline, CDR1 SGHNT and CDR2 YENEEA. CDR3 amino acids: CASSLEMNTEAFI. In nucleotides, the CDR3 is TGTGCCAGCAGCCTAGAGATGAACACTGAAGCTTTCATT.

This clonotype was counted a single time. Relative to the germline gene, one junction end is altered; a read error may explain this. The rearrangement joins TRBV12-3 or TRBV12-4 to TRBJ2-6; unclear D gene. This CDR3 spans 16 amino acids. Here the CDR3 reads CAGSLTLSTGANVLTF. Here the CDR3 DNA reads TGTGCCGGCAGTTTAACCCTCTCGACTGGGGCCAACGTCCTGACTTTC.

Regarding this clonotype: A much larger clone lies a single base off, so this may be a read error. The J gene is TRBJ1-2, the V gene TRBV10-2; 10 nucleotides align to TRBD1. This CDR3 is built from 13 residues. Germline V gene data show CDR1 as WSHSY and CDR2 as SAAADI. CDR3 region: CDSSGTGDYGYTF. The CDR3 nucleotides are TGCGACAGCAGTGGGACAGGGGACTATGGCTACACCTTC.

Concerning this clonotype: A clone one base away is much larger, so this may be a read error. This chain links TRBV6-6 with TRBJ2-1; weak D call: TRBD2 (5 bases). Germline V gene sequence: CDR1 MNHNY, CDR2 SVGAGI (reference sequence). This CDR3 comprises 12 residues. Trimming removed 11 bases at V and 3 bases at J, with 11 bases between. CDR3 protein: CARWGDYNEQFF. DNA of the CDR3: TGTGCCCGCTGGGGAGACTACAATGAGCAGTTCTTC.

Regarding this clonotype: The conserved phenylalanine or tryptophan normally closing the CDR3 is absent here, so this likely arose from a read error. V gene TRBV11-1 combines with J gene TRBJ2-5; D perhaps matches TRBD2 (5 bases). The CDR3 consists of 14 residues. The ends were cut back, 7 bases at V and 2 bases at J, with 14 bases in the middle. Germline V gives CDR1 SGHAT, CDR2 FQDESV (reference sequence). In DNA form, the CDR3 reads TGTGCCAGCACCCGGGGTCTTCCACAAGAGACCCAGTACCTC. Amino acid sequence: CASTRGLPQETQYL.

Points on this clonotype: At one of its ends the junction is not consistent with the germline gene, which may arise from a read error. The V call is TRBV11-2, the J call TRBJ1-1; D is undetermined. The CDR3 sequence is 16 residues long. CDR1 is SGHAT, CDR2 FQNNGV, per germline. CDR3 region: CASSLVGKEMVTGAFF. In DNA, the CDR3 is TGTGCAAGCAGCTTAGTAGGGAAGGAAATGGTCACTGGAGCTTTCTTT.

A note on this clonotype: At one end, the junction sequence differs from germline, possibly due to a read error. The V and J genes are TRBV11-3 and TRBJ2-4, with 7 bases fitting TRBD1. Germline CDR1 and CDR2: SGHNT and YENEEA. CDR3 length equals 16 residues. CDR3 DNA: TGTGCCGGCAGATTGAACAGGGGTAATTCCAAAAACATTCAGCACTTC. Translation gives CAGRLNRGNSKNIQHF.

In this sample, this clonotype turned up many times. The chain links TRBV10-2 to TRBJ1-1; D possibly corresponds to TRBD1 (5 bases). The ends were cut back, 3 bases at V and 5 bases at J, with 13 bases in the middle. The CDR3 length is 14 residues. Germline lookup yields CDR1 WSHSY and CDR2 SAAADI. CDR3 protein: CASSEYRWGTEAFF. DNA for the CDR3: TGCGCCAGCAGTGAATATCGTTGGGGGACTGAAGCTTTCTTT.

The V and J genes are TRBV11-2 and TRBJ2-7, with 7 bases that match TRBD2. CDR1 and CDR2 from the germline V gene are SGHAT and FQNNGV. The CDR3 has 14 residues. V dropped 7 bases and J dropped 7; count of bases not matched to a gene: 13. Here the CDR3 reads CASNSGKDSREQYF. CDR3 nucleotide sequence: TGTGCCAGCAACAGCGGGAAAGACTCCAGGGAGCAGTACTTC.

Comments on this clonotype: The conserved final phenylalanine or tryptophan is absent from the CDR3, which likely points to a read error. The chain combines TRBV4-1 with TRBJ2-1, with 14 bases identical to TRBD2. V trimming: 1 base; J trimming: 10 bases; junction bases outside the gene matches: 15. The CDR3 loop spans 19 amino acids. Germline CDR1 is MGHRA and CDR2 is YSYEKL. The CDR3, as DNA: TGCGCCAGCAGCCAAGCCCACCTGGGACTAGCGGGAGTGGGGGGAGAGCAGTTCGTC. This translates into CASSQAHLGLAGVGGEQFV.